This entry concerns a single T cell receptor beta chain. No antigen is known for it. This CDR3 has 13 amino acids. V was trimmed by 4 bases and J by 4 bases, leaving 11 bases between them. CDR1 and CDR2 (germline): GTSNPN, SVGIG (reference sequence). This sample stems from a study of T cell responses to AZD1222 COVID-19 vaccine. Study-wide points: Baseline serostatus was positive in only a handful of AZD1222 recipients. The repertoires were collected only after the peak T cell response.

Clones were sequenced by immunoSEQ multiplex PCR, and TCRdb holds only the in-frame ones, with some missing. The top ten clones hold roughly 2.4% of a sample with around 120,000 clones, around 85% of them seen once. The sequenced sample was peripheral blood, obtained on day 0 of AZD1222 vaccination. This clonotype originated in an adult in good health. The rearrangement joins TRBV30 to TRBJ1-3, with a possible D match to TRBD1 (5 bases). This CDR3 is CAWTPGAGNTIYF. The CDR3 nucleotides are TGTGCCTGGACCCCCGGGGCCGGAAACACCATATATTTT.